The 3 T cell receptor beta chains listed next were all sequenced from one sample in a study of CD8 T cells in ankylosing spondylitis. TCRdb re-analysed the 5' RACE reads in MiXCR, keeping a single row per CDR3 protein. The data hold some 700,000 distinct CDR3 sequences, with around 17% observed a single time. General study findings and limits: Roughly 8 highly homologous variants formed a TCR beta motif that appeared characteristic of ankylosing spondylitis blood.

No antigen is known for these receptors. The sample comprised blood, either unsorted or a sorted T cell fraction (not recorded which). Receptor source: a male donor with ankylosing spondylitis.

The rearrangement links TRBV19 to TRBJ2-1; TRBD1 matches at 8 bases. V gave up 6 bases and J gave up 4 bases; unmatched junction bases: 8. There are 15 residues in the CDR3. Germline V gene sequence: CDR1 LNHDA, CDR2 SQIVND (reference sequence). CDR3 sequence: CASSYRDRSYNEQFF. In DNA, the CDR3 is TGTGCCAGTAGCTACCGGGACAGGTCGTACAATGAGCAGTTCTTC.

At least ten counts were recorded for this clonotype. This chain joins TRBV12-3 or TRBV12-4 and TRBJ1-1; TRBD1 matches 11 bases. V gave up 5 bases and J gave up 1 base; unmatched junction bases: 6. The CDR3 sequence is 16 residues long. As DNA, the CDR3 is TGTGCCAGCAGTCTTTGGACAGGGGGCACGAACACTGAAGCTTTCTTT. Protein: CASSLWTGGTNTEAFF.

The J gene is TRBJ1-6, the V gene TRBV20-1, with 7 nucleotides matching TRBD1. Germline loops: CDR1 DFQATT, CDR2 SNEGSKA (reference sequence). The J segment lost 7 bases and the V segment lost 3 bases, leaving 12 bases of the junction unmatched. This CDR3 comprises 16 residues. CDR3 nucleotides: TGCAGTGCTAGGACTATAGGGGGCGCCGGAAATTCACCCCTCCACTTT. It translates to CSARTIGGAGNSPLHF.